This entry lists 17 T cell receptor beta chains sequenced from one sample in a study of cytomegalovirus exposure and HLA in healthy donors. The PCR was carried out with 60 Vbeta primers and 13 Jbeta primers. This table comes from immunoSEQ multiplex PCR, and its TCRdb copy is limited to in-frame clones, with some not included. The profile shows over 150,000 clones, roughly three quarters of them singletons. The sequencing sample was made of PBMCs. The receptors were gathered from a male donor in good health and CMV-seronegative.

The V and J genes are TRBV28 and TRBJ2-5; D may be TRBD1 (5 bases). The V and J ends lost 8 bases and 3 bases respectively, with 16 bases between them. The V gene's germline CDR1 is MDHEN and CDR2 SYDVKM. This CDR3 contains 14 residues. Here the CDR3 reads CASSNGAAKETQYF. The CDR3 bases are TGTGCCAGCTCTAATGGGGCAGCAAAAGAGACCCAGTACTTC. Full variable domain (rest looked up from reference TRBV28 and TRBJ2-5): DVKVTQSSRYLVKRTGEKVFLECVQDMDHENMFWYRQDPGLGLRLIYFSYDVKMKEKGDIPEGYSVSREKKERFSLILESASTNQTSMYLCASSNGAAKETQYFGPGTRLLVL.

This chain uses TRBV6-6 with TRBJ2-5; D ambiguous. With the DNA end fitting TRBJ2-7 better, the J assignment may be wrong. CDR3 length: 11 amino acids. Germline V CDR1 and CDR2: MNHNY, SVGAGI (reference sequence). CDR3 sequence reads: CASCSTYEQYF. CDR3 in DNA: TGTGCCAGCTGCTCAACCTACGAGCAGTACTTC.

The J gene is TRBJ1-5, the V gene TRBV30; 8 nucleotides align to TRBD1. The CDR3 loop spans 15 amino acids. Germline V lookup: CDR1 GTSNPN, CDR2 SVGIG (reference sequence). The junction had 7 bases not matched to a gene; V was cut back by 0 bases and J by 6 bases. The CDR3 region is CAWSVGQGYGQPQHF. Here the CDR3 DNA reads TGTGCCTGGAGTGTAGGACAGGGCTACGGTCAGCCCCAGCATTTT.

This chain links TRBV7-2 with TRBJ1-1; the D gene is possibly TRBD1 (6 bases). This CDR3 has 15 residues. Germline V lookup: CDR1 SGHTA, CDR2 FQGNSA. The ends were cut back, 0 bases at V and 6 bases at J, with 14 bases in the middle. CDR3 bases: TGTGCCAGCAGCTTAGCTGGGACAATACCCGCTGAAGCTTTCTTT. Protein sequence: CASSLAGTIPAEAFF.

A few counts support this clone. The J gene is TRBJ2-7, the V gene TRBV9, with D possibly TRBD1 on 6 matching bases. This CDR3 is built from 14 residues. Trimming took off 0 bases at V and 1 base at J, with 8 bases between the two ends. Per the germline V gene, CDR1 is SGDLS and CDR2 is YYNGEE. CDR3 in amino acids: CASSVVGQSYEQYF. The CDR3 DNA sequence: TGTGCCAGCAGCGTAGTTGGACAGTCCTACGAGCAGTACTTC.

This clone was observed once. Written as DNA, the CDR3 is TGTGCCAGCACCGAGACAGGGGTCTCCTACGAGCAGTACTTC. Amino acid sequence: CASTETGVSYEQYF. The chain links TRBV28 to TRBJ2-7; 8 nucleotides agree with TRBD1. This CDR3 comprises 14 residues. V was clipped by 7 bases and J by 0 bases; unmatched bases: 5. Germline V gene sequence: CDR1 MDHEN, CDR2 SYDVKM.

The chain couples TRBV29-1 to TRBJ2-1; no clear D gene. Germline CDR1 is SQVTM and CDR2 is ANQGSEA. The ends were cut back, 5 bases at V and 5 bases at J, with 4 bases in the middle. The CDR3 consists of 10 residues. Here the CDR3 DNA reads TGCAGCGTTCCAGACAATGAGCAGTTCTTC. Encoded protein: CSVPDNEQFF.

This clone has more than one count but fewer than ten. One end of the junction varies from germline; a read error may be responsible. V is TRBV6-1 and J is TRBJ2-3; D ambiguous. The CDR3 is 13 residues long. CDR1 is MNHNS, CDR2 SASEGT, per germline. CDR3 coding DNA: TGTGCCGGCAGTGAATTAAGCGAGTCTACGCAGTATTTT. Translation gives CAGSELSESTQYF.

The rearrangement uses TRBV27 and TRBJ1-5, with D possibly TRBD1 on 5 matching bases. The CDR3 spans 16 residues. Germline assignment: CDR1 MNHEY and CDR2 SMNVEV (reference sequence). Deletions cut 3 bases from V and 4 bases from J, with 16 bases between. Written as DNA, the CDR3 is TGTGCCAGCAGTTTTTCGGCAGGGTGGGTTAATCAGCCCCAGCATTTT. Amino acids: CASSFSAGWVNQPQHF.

The rearrangement joins TRBV2 to TRBJ2-1; 13 positions match TRBD2. Trimming cost V 5 bases and J 5 bases; bases outside gene matches: 3. The CDR3 is made up of 15 amino acids. In germline, CDR1 is SNHLY, CDR2 FYNNEI. CDR3 sequence reads: CASSRTSGGDNEQFF. The CDR3 coding sequence is TGTGCCAGCAGTCGTACTAGCGGGGGGGACAATGAGCAGTTCTTC.

This chain connects TRBV30 to TRBJ1-5; possibly TRBD1 for D (5 bases). Germline V gene lookup returns CDR1 GTSNPN and CDR2 SVGIG (reference sequence). V was pared by 1 base and J by 0 bases, with 10 bases between. This CDR3 comprises 15 residues. CDR3 amino acids: CAWSDWGGSNQPQHF. The CDR3 DNA sequence: TGTGCCTGGAGTGACTGGGGGGGTAGCAATCAGCCCCAGCATTTT.

The chain employs TRBV6-5 and TRBJ2-3; 7 nucleotides agree with TRBD2. Germline V gene lookup returns CDR1 MNHEY and CDR2 SVGAGI. This CDR3 spans 16 amino acids. After removal of 4 bases from V and 0 bases from J, the junction contained 7 bases not matched to a gene. CDR3 region: CASSLLRGSSTDTQYF. In DNA form, the CDR3 reads TGTGCCAGCAGTTTACTGCGGGGGTCTAGCACAGATACGCAGTATTTT.

The chain is built from TRBV30 and TRBJ2-5, with 7 bases lining up with TRBD2. The J segment lost 4 bases and the V segment lost 2 bases, leaving 16 bases of the junction unmatched. Germline CDR1 is GTSNPN and CDR2 is SVGIG (reference sequence). The CDR3 spans 17 residues. The CDR3 region is CAWSPFAGERWRETQYF. As DNA, the CDR3 is TGTGCCTGGAGTCCGTTTGCGGGGGAAAGGTGGCGAGAGACCCAGTACTTC. Full variable domain (missing parts from reference TRBV30 and TRBJ2-5): SQTIHQWPATLVQPVGSPLSLECTVEGTSNPNLYWYRQAAGRGLQLLFYSVGIGQISSEVPQNLSASRPQDRQFILSSKKLLLSDSGFYLCAWSPFAGERWRETQYFGPGTRLLVL.

The J gene is TRBJ1-1, the V gene TRBV7-2; 8 nucleotides match TRBD1. The V segment lost 4 bases and the J segment 1 base; nucleotides outside the gene matches: 5. The CDR3 runs to 15 residues. Per the germline V gene, CDR1 is SGHTA and CDR2 is FQGNSA. In DNA form, the CDR3 reads TGTGCCAGCAGCTCGTACAGGGGGAGGAACACTGAAGCTTTCTTT. Amino acid sequence: CASSSYRGRNTEAFF.

This clone was detected once. The chain employs TRBV27 and TRBJ1-2, with TRBD1 as a possible D gene (6 bases). Trimming pared 6 bases from V and 4 bases from J, leaving 9 bases between. The CDR3 sequence is 12 residues long. Looked up from germline, CDR1 is MNHEY and CDR2 is SMNVEV (reference sequence). CDR3 loop: CASRQGTYGYTF. Written as DNA, the CDR3 is TGTGCCAGCAGACAGGGAACCTATGGCTACACCTTC.

This clone was observed once. The chain recombines TRBV5-6 with TRBJ2-5; D might be TRBD1 (7 bases). Trimming shortened V by 6 bases and J by 5 bases, and 17 bases separated the two germline ends. Germline CDR1 is SGHDT and CDR2 is YYEEEE. The CDR3 is made up of 14 amino acids. The DNA of the CDR3 is TGTGCCAGCACCGTAGGGGGCGCGGGGGAGACCCAGTACTTC. It yields the protein CASTVGGAGETQYF.

V usage is TRBV6-5 and J usage is TRBJ2-3; possibly TRBD1 for D (5 bases). V lost 4 bases, J lost 6 bases, and 11 bases lay in between. Per germline, CDR1 MNHEY and CDR2 SVGAGI. The length of the CDR3 is 13 residues. The CDR3 loop is CASSSGHWDTQYF. Written as DNA, the CDR3 is TGTGCCAGCAGTTCCGGACATTGGGATACGCAGTATTTT.